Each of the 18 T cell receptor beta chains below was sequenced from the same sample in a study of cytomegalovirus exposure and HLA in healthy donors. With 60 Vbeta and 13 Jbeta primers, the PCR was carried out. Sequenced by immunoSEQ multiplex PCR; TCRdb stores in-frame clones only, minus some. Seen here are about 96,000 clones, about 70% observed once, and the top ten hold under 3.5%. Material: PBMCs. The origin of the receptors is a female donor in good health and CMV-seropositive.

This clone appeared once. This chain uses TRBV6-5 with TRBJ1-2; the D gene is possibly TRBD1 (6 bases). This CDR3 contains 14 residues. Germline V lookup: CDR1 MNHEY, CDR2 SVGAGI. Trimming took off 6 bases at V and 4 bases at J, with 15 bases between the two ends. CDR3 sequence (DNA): TGTGCCAGCAGCCCCGGGGGGCGAGGCTATGGCTACACCTTC. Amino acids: CASSPGGRGYGYTF.

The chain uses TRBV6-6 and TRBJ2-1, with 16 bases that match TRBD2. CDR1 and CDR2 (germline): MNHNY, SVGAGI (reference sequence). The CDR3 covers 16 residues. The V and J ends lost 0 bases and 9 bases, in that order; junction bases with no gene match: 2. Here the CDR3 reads CASSYSGLAGGGEQFF. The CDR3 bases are TGTGCCAGCAGTTACTCGGGACTAGCGGGGGGGGGTGAGCAGTTCTTC.

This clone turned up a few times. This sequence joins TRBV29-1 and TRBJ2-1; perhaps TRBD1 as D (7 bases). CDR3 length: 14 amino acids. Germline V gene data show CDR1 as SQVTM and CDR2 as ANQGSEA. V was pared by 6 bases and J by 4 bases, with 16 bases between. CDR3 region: CSVLSGGRYNEQFF. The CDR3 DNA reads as TGCAGCGTCCTGTCAGGGGGGAGGTACAATGAGCAGTTCTTC.

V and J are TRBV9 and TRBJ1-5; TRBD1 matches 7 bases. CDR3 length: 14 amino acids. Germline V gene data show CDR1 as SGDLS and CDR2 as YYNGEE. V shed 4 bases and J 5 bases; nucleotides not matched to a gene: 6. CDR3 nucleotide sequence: TGTGCCAGCAGCTGGGGGACAGAGGATCAGCCCCAGCATTTT. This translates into CASSWGTEDQPQHF.

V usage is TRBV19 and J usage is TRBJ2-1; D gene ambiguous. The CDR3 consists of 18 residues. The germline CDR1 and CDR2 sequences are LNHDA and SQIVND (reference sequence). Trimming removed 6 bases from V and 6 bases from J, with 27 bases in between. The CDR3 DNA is TGTGCCAGTAGCGCCCGCGGTTGGAAGCTCATCGCGGTCAATGAGCAGTTCTTC. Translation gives CASSARGWKLIAVNEQFF.

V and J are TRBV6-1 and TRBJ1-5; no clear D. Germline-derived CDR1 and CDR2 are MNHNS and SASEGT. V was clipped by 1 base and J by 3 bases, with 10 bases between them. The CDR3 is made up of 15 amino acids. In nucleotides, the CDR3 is TGTGCCAGCAGTGAAGGGGCAACAAACAATCAGCCCCAGCATTTT. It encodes CASSEGATNNQPQHF.

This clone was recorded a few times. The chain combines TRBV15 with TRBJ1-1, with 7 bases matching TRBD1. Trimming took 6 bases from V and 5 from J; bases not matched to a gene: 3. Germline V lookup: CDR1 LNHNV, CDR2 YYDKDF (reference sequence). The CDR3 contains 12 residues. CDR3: CATRTGDTEAFF. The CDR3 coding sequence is TGTGCCACCAGAACAGGGGATACTGAAGCTTTCTTT.

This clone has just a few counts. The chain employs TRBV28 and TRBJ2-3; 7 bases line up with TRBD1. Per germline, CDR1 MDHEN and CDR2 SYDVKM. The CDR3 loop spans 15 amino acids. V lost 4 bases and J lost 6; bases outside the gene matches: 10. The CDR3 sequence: CASSSAGTEVDTQYF. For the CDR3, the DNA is TGTGCCAGCAGTTCCGCCGGGACAGAGGTGGATACGCAGTATTTT.

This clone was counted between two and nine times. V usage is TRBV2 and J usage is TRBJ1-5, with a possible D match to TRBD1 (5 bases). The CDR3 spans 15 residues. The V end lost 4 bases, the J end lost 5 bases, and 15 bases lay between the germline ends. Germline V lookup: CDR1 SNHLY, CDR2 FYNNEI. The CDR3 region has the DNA TGTGCCAGCAGTGGGTTAGGGGTGGGTGATCAGCCCCAGCATTTT. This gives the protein CASSGLGVGDQPQHF.

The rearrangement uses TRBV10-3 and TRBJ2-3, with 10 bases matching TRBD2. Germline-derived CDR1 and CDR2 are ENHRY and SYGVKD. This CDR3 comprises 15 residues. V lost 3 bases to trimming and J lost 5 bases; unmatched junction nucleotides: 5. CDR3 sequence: CAISDETSGKDTQYF. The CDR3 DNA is TGTGCCATCAGTGATGAAACTAGCGGGAAAGATACGCAGTATTTT.

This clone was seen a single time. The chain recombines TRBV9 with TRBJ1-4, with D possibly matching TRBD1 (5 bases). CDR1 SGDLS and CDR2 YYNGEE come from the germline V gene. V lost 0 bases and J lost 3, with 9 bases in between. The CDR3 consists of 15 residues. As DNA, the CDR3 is TGTGCCAGCAGCGTAGGGGGGGGTTCTAATGAAAAACTGTTTTTT. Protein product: CASSVGGGSNEKLFF.

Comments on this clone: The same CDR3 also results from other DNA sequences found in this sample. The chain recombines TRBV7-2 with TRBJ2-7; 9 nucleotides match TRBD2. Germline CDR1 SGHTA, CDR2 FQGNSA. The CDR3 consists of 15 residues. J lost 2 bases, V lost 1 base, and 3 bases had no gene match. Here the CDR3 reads CASSLGLAETYEQYF. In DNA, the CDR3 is TGTGCCAGCAGCTTAGGACTAGCGGAGACCTACGAGCAGTACTTC.

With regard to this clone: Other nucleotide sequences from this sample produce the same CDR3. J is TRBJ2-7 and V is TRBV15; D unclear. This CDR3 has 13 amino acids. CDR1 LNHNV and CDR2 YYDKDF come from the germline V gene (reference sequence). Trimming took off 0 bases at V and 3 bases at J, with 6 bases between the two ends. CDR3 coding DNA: TGTGCCACCAGCAGAGATCGCGGCTACGAGCAGTACTTC. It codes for CATSRDRGYEQYF.

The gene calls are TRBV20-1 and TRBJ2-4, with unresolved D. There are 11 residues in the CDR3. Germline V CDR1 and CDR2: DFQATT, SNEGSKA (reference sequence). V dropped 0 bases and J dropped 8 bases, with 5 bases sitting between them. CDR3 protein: CSAREQYIQYF. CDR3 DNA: TGCAGTGCTAGAGAACAGTACATTCAGTACTTC.

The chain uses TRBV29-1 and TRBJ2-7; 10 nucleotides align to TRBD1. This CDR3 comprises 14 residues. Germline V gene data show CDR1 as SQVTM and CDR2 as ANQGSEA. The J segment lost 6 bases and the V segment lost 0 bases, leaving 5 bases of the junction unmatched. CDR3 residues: CSVEDQGQGTEQYF. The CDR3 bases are TGCAGCGTTGAAGATCAGGGACAGGGGACCGAGCAGTACTTC.

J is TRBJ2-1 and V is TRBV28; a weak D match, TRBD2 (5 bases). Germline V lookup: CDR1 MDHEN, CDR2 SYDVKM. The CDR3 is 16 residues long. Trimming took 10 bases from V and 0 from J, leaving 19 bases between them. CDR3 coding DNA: TGTGCCATCACACCCCTAGCAGGCAGCTCCTACAATGAGCAGTTCTTC. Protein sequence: CAITPLAGSSYNEQFF.

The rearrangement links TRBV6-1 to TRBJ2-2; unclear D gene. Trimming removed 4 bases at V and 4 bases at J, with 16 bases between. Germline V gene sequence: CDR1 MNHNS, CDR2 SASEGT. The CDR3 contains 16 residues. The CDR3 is CASSAWALAITGELFF. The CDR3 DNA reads TGTGCCAGCAGTGCCTGGGCCCTCGCTATCACCGGGGAGCTGTTTTTT.

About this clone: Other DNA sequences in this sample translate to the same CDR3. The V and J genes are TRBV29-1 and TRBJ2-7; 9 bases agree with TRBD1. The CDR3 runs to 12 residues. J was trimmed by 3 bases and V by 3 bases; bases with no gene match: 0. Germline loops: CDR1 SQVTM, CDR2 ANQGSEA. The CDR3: CSVEGQGYEQYF. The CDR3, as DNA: TGCAGCGTTGAGGGACAGGGCTACGAGCAGTACTTC.